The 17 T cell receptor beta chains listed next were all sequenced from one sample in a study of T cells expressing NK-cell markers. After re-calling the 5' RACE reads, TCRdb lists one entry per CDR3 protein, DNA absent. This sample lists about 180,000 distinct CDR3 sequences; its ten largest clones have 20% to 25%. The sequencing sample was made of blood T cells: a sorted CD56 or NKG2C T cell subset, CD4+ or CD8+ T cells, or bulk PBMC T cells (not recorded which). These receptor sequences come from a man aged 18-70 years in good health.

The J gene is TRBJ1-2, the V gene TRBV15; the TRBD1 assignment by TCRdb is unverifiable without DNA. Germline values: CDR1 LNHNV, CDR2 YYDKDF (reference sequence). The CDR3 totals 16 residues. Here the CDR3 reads CATSPKGAVANYGYTF.

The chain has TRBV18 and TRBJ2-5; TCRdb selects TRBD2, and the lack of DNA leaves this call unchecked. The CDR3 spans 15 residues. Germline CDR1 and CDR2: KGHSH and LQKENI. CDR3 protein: CASSPRDGLGETQYF.

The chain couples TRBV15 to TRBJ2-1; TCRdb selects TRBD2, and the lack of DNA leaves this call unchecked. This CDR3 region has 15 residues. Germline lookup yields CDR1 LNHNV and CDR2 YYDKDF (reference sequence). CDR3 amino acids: CATSSKFSGNNEQFF.

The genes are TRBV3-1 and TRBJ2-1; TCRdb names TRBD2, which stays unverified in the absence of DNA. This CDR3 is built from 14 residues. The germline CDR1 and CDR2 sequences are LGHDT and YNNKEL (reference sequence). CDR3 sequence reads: CASSQRGGHNEQFF.

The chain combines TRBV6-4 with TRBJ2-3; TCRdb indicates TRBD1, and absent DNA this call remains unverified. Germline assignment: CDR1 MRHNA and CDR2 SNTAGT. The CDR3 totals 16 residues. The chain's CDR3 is CASSDSGGGGTDTQYF.

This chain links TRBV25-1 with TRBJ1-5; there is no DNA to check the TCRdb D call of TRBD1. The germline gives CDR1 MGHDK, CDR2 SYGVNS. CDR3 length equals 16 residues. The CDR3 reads CASRRDRDHSNQPQHF.

The CDR3 here is CASSHGTNSNQPQHF. The chain combines TRBV4-1 with TRBJ1-5; TCRdb gives TRBD1 as the D gene, but with no DNA this cannot be confirmed. From germline, CDR1 is MGHRA and CDR2 YSYEKL. This CDR3 contains 15 residues.

The CDR3 region is CASSYSTGIMNTEAFF. This rearrangement joins TRBV6-5 to TRBJ1-1; the TRBD1 assignment by TCRdb is unverifiable without DNA. Per the germline V gene, CDR1 is MNHEY and CDR2 is SVGAGI. The CDR3 runs to 16 residues.

The CDR3 is CASSFISGVHEQYF. V usage is TRBV12-3 or TRBV12-4 and J usage is TRBJ2-7; the D gene TCRdb calls, TRBD2, cannot be checked with no DNA. CDR3 length: 14 amino acids.

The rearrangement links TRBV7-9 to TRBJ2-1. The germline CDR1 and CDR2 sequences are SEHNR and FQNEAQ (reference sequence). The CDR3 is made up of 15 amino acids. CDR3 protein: CASSLGRKSYNEQFF.

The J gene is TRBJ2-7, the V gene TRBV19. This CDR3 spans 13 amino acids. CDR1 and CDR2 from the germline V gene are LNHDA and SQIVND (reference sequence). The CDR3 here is CASSILGEGEQYF.

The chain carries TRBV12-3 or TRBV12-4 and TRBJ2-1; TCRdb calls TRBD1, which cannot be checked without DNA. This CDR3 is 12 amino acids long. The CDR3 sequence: CASFPGNNEQFF.

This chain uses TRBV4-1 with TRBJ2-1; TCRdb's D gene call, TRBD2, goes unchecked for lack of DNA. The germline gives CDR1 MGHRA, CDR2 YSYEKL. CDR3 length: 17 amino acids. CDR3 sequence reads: CASSQGPGLAGNNEQFF.

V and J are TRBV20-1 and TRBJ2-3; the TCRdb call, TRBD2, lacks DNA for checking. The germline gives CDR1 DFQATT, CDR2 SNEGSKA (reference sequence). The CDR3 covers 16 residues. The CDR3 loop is CSARGPGLARADTQYF.

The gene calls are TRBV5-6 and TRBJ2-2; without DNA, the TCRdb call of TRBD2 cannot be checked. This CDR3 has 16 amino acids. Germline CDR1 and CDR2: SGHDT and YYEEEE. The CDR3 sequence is CASSLREWGRTGELFF.

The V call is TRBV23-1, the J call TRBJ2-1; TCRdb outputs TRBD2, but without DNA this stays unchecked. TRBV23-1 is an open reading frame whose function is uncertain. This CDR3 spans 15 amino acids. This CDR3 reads CASSQTAGRANEQFF.

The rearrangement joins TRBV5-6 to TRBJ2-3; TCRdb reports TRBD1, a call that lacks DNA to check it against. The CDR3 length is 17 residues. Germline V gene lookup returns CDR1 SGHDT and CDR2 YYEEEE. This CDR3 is CASSLTGQGSIHGTQYF. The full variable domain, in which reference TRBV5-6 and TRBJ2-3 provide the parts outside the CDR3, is DAGVTQSPTHLIKTRGQQVTLRCSPKSGHDTVSWYQQALGQGPQFIFQYYEEEERQRGNFPDRFSGHQFPNYSSELNVNALLLGDSALYLCASSLTGQGSIHGTQYFGPGTRLTVL.